This T cell receptor beta chain was sequenced during a study of blood T cell repertoires in COVID-19. Overall study context: Both acute and convalescent COVID-19 samples were obtained from the United States, Italy and Spain. PBMCs, B-cell-depleted T cells, or T cells were the source of the cDNA or gDNA that made up the material.

CDR1 is MNHEY and CDR2 is SMNVEV in the germline V gene (reference sequence). This CDR3 has 13 residues. About this clone itself: The junction and the germline gene differ at one end; a read error may be behind it. Other nucleotide sequences in the sample specify the same CDR3.

In the source study's methods: Reference gene primer amplification in the assay estimated nucleated cell counts. This table comes from immunoSEQ multiplex PCR, and its TCRdb copy is limited to in-frame clones, with some not included. The V and J calls and clone size were taken over from that table, and D and trimming were inferred from the DNA. The sample has 30,000 to 50,000 clones; more than 75% are singletons. Sequenced: peripheral blood. The chain combines TRBV27 with TRBJ1-2; maybe TRBD1 (5 bases). This sequence originates from a man between 50 and 59 years old with active or convalescent COVID-19. The CDR3 here is CASSVGANYGYTF. CDR3 coding DNA: TGTGCCAGCAGCGTAGGGGCTAACTATGGCTATACCTTC.